Below, 22 T cell receptor beta chains from the same sample are listed, as sequenced in a study of shared clonotypes between healthy human individuals. Terminally differentiated effector memory CD45RA+ cells were excluded by CCR7 positive selection of CD45RO-negative cells. The method was immunoSEQ multiplex PCR; TCRdb's version includes in-frame clones alone and lacks a portion of them. The repertoire includes 650,000 to 800,000 clones, about 91% of them detected once, and approximately 25% sits in the top ten. The sequenced sample consisted of naive CD8+ T cells sorted from blood. The receptors were sampled from a man aged 25 to 40 in good health.

V is TRBV6-1 and J is TRBJ2-5; 11 positions agree with TRBD2. Trimming removed 7 bases from V and 2 bases from J; junction bases left unmatched: 6. The CDR3 contains 15 residues. CDR1 and CDR2 (germline): MNHNS, SASEGT. The DNA of the CDR3 is TGTGCCAGCACGAAGACTAGCGGGGTTCAAGAGACCCAGTACTTC. Its translation is CASTKTSGVQETQYF.

The rearrangement joins TRBV4-1 to TRBJ2-2; a possible D gene is TRBD1 (5 bases). CDR1 and CDR2 from the germline V gene are MGHRA and YSYEKL. The V gene lost 7 bases and the J gene lost 1 base, with 16 bases spanning the gap. This CDR3 is 16 amino acids long. The CDR3 here is CASTPVPGQNTGELFF. As DNA, the CDR3 is TGCGCCAGCACCCCTGTCCCCGGACAGAACACCGGGGAGCTGTTTTTT.

This clone showed up just a few times. The V gene is TRBV5-1, the J gene TRBJ1-1; D uncertain. The CDR3 runs to 14 residues. V was cut by 0 bases and J by 3 bases, with 9 bases left in between. Germline V CDR1 and CDR2: SGHRS, YFSETQ. Here the CDR3 DNA reads TGCGCCAGCAGCTTGGAGGGTAGTTACACTGAAGCTTTCTTT. It yields the protein CASSLEGSYTEAFF.

CDR3 coding DNA: TGTGCCGTCGCGACAGGGACGGCCAAAAACATTCAGTACTTC. This translates into CAVATGTAKNIQYF. The rearrangement joins TRBV6-4 to TRBJ2-4; TRBD1 matches at 7 bases. Germline trimming cut 11 bases from V and 1 base from J; bases unmatched to any gene: 8. CDR3 length: 14 amino acids. Germline CDR1 and CDR2: MRHNA and SNTAGT.

The chain links TRBV7-8 to TRBJ1-5, with D possibly being TRBD1 (6 bases). In germline, CDR1 is SGHVS, CDR2 FQNEAQ. V was shortened by 5 bases and J by 1 base, with 15 bases between the two germline ends. This CDR3 has 16 residues. CDR3 residues: CASSPTGKLSNQPQHF. CDR3 DNA sequence: TGTGCCAGCAGCCCGACAGGTAAATTAAGCAATCAGCCCCAGCATTTT.

The chain is built from TRBV7-8 and TRBJ1-1, with a possible D match to TRBD1 (6 bases). The germline gives CDR1 SGHVS, CDR2 FQNEAQ. This CDR3 is built from 14 residues. V was clipped by 1 base and J by 9 bases, with 15 bases between them. DNA of the CDR3: TGTGCCAGCAGCTTAGTTCGGGACACATCACAAGCTTTCTTT. This codes for CASSLVRDTSQAFF.

This sequence joins TRBV28 and TRBJ2-7; TRBD1 matches 11 bases. This CDR3 is 15 amino acids long. J lost 6 bases, V lost 3 bases, and 7 bases had no gene match. CDR1 and CDR2 (germline): MDHEN, SYDVKM. The CDR3 DNA sequence: TGTGCCAGCAGTTTGTCCGGGACAGGGGGTAGCGAGCAGTACTTC. Translation: CASSLSGTGGSEQYF.

This rearrangement joins TRBV6-5 to TRBJ2-7; unclear D gene. The CDR3 is 13 residues long. Germline CDR1 and CDR2: MNHEY and SVGAGI. Trimming took 5 bases from V and 4 from J, leaving 12 bases between them. The DNA for the CDR3 is TGTGCCAGCAGTAACCCAGGTTTGTACGAGCAGTACTTC. This encodes CASSNPGLYEQYF.

Points on this clone: This same CDR3 is encoded by further DNA sequences in the sample. The genes are TRBV18 and TRBJ2-7; D is unresolved. CDR1 and CDR2 (germline): KGHSH, LQKENI. The CDR3 runs 13 residues. Trimming cost V 3 bases and J 0 bases, with 6 bases left between them. As DNA, the CDR3 is TGTGCCAGCTCACCCGGCGACTCCTACGAGCAGTACTTC. It translates to CASSPGDSYEQYF.

Note on this clone: The sample has other DNA sequences that encode this CDR3 too. The V call is TRBV28, the J call TRBJ2-7, with D unclear. V was shortened by 6 bases and J by 0 bases, with 6 bases between the two germline ends. CDR1 and CDR2 (germline): MDHEN, SYDVKM. The CDR3 is made up of 12 amino acids. The CDR3 nucleotides are TGTGCCAGCAGCTCTAGCTCCTACGAGCAGTACTTC. Protein product: CASSSSSYEQYF.

This chain connects TRBV9 to TRBJ2-7; 12 bases are a match to TRBD2. The CDR3 totals 16 residues. With V trimmed by 4 bases and J by 1 base, 6 bases remained unmatched. Germline CDR1 is SGDLS and CDR2 is YYNGEE. CDR3 region: CASSPLAGGISYEQYF. CDR3 coding DNA: TGTGCCAGCAGCCCACTAGCGGGAGGCATATCCTACGAGCAGTACTTC.

The V gene is TRBV6-1, the J gene TRBJ2-1, with D unresolved. The CDR3 is 15 amino acids. Between the trimmed V and J ends, which lost 1 base and 0 bases, there was a span of 7 bases. Germline assignment: CDR1 MNHNS and CDR2 SASEGT. CDR3 residues: CASSEGRSSYNEQFF. CDR3 DNA: TGTGCCAGCAGTGAAGGGAGAAGCTCCTACAATGAGCAGTTCTTC.

This rearrangement joins TRBV4-2 to TRBJ1-4; D call uncertain. This CDR3 is 14 amino acids long. Looked up from germline, CDR1 is LGHNA and CDR2 is YNFKEQ. Trimming pared 4 bases from V and 4 bases from J, leaving 10 bases between. The CDR3 protein is CASSPRDYNEKLFF. The CDR3 DNA reads as TGTGCCAGCAGCCCAAGAGATTATAATGAAAAACTGTTTTTT.

In the case of this clone: Distinct nucleotide sequences in the sample also encode this CDR3. V usage is TRBV15 and J usage is TRBJ2-1, with unresolved D. Trimming took 0 bases from V and 4 from J, leaving 4 bases between them. This CDR3 contains 13 residues. Per germline, CDR1 LNHNV and CDR2 YYDKDF (reference sequence). The DNA for the CDR3 is TGTGCCACCAGCAGAGACTCATACAATGAGCAGTTCTTC. As protein: CATSRDSYNEQFF.

The V call is TRBV4-3, the J call TRBJ1-1; D is perhaps TRBD1 (5 bases). Trimming shortened V by 1 base and J by 4 bases, and 13 bases separated the two germline ends. The CDR3 is 15 residues long. Germline CDR1 reads LGHNA; CDR2 reads YSLEER. The DNA of the CDR3 is TGCGCCAGCAGCCAAGCGCCCAGGGCATCCACTGAAGCTTTCTTT. As protein: CASSQAPRASTEAFF.

CDR3 amino acids: CASSSTGESQYF. The CDR3 bases are TGCGCCAGCAGCTCGACAGGGGAATCCCAGTACTTC. The rearrangement joins TRBV4-1 to TRBJ2-5; 8 bases align to TRBD1. Germline assignment: CDR1 MGHRA and CDR2 YSYEKL. The trim removed 5 bases at V and 9 bases at J, leaving 5 bases unmatched. This CDR3 region has 12 residues.

The sample holds one count of this clone. The V gene is TRBV5-6, the J gene TRBJ2-5; D gene ambiguous. This CDR3 is built from 13 residues. The ends were cut back, 0 bases at V and 3 bases at J, with 6 bases in the middle. CDR1 SGHDT and CDR2 YYEEEE come from the germline V gene. CDR3 DNA sequence: TGTGCCAGCAGCTTGGTACAAGAAGAGACCCAGTACTTC. Its protein is CASSLVQEETQYF.

This chain connects TRBV15 to TRBJ2-3, with D hard to call. The CDR3 contains 14 residues. V was trimmed by 4 bases and J by 4 bases, leaving 12 bases between them. Germline V gene data show CDR1 as LNHNV and CDR2 as YYDKDF (reference sequence). The CDR3 reads CATSTDGFADTQYF. The CDR3 DNA reads TGTGCCACCAGCACAGATGGGTTTGCAGATACGCAGTATTTT.

The chain joins TRBV7-2 to TRBJ2-7; D is undetermined. The CDR3 spans 14 residues. In germline, CDR1 is SGHTA, CDR2 FQGNSA. V lost 2 bases to trimming and J lost 4 bases, with 12 bases between them. DNA of the CDR3: TGTGCCAGCAGCTTAAAAGCCCGGCTATACGAGCAGTACTTC. Amino acid sequence: CASSLKARLYEQYF.

This CDR3 reads CASSFSGGPREQFF. The CDR3, as DNA: TGTGCCAGCAGCTTCAGCGGAGGGCCCCGGGAGCAGTTCTTC. The chain links TRBV7-9 to TRBJ2-1; possibly TRBD2 for D (6 bases). V dropped 3 bases and J dropped 10 bases, with 16 bases sitting between them. CDR3 size: 14 residues. Per germline, CDR1 SEHNR and CDR2 FQNEAQ (reference sequence). Combining the CDR3 with reference TRBV7-9 and TRBJ2-1 gives the whole variable domain DTGVSQNPRHKITKRGQNVTFRCDPISEHNRLYWYRQTLGQGPEFLTYFQNEAQLEKSRLLSDRFSAERPKGSFSTLEIQRTEQGDSAMYLCASSFSGGPREQFFGPGTRLTVL.

In the case of this clone: The sample carries other DNA sequences with the same CDR3. The CDR3: CASSQDPRGGPQETQYF. In nucleotides, the CDR3 is TGCGCCAGCAGCCAGGATCCTCGGGGAGGGCCCCAAGAGACCCAGTACTTC. This rearrangement joins TRBV4-1 to TRBJ2-5; 7 nucleotides line up with TRBD2. This CDR3 has 17 residues. The V segment lost 3 bases and the J segment 1 base; nucleotides outside the gene matches: 11. In germline, CDR1 is MGHRA, CDR2 YSYEKL.

J is TRBJ2-5 and V is TRBV15, with 7 bases matching TRBD1. Germline V gene data show CDR1 as LNHNV and CDR2 as YYDKDF (reference sequence). The junction had 14 bases not matched to a gene; V was cut back by 5 bases and J by 5 bases. The CDR3 is 16 residues long. In DNA form, the CDR3 reads TGTGCCACCAGCCCTAAGACAGGGCGGTCGTCGGAGACCCAGTACTTC. It yields the protein CATSPKTGRSSETQYF.